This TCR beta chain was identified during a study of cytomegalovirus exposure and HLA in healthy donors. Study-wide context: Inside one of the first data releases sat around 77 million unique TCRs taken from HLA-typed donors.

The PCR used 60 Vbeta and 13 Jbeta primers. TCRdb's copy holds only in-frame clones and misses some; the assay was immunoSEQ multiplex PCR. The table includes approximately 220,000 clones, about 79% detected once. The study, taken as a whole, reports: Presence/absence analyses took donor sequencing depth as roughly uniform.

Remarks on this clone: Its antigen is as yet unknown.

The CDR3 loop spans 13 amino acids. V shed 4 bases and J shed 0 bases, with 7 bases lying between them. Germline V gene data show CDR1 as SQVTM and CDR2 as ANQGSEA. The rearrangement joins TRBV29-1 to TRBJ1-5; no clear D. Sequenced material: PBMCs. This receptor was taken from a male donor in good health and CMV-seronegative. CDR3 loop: CSVVADSNQPQHF. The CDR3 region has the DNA TGCAGCGTTGTGGCAGATAGCAATCAGCCCCAGCATTTT. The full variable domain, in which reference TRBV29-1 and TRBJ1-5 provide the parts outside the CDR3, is SAVISQKPSRDICQRGTSLTIQCQVDSQVTMMFWYRQQPGQSLTLIATANQGSEATYESGFVIDKFPISRPNLTFSTLTVSNMSPEDSSIYLCSVVADSNQPQHFGDGTRLSIL.